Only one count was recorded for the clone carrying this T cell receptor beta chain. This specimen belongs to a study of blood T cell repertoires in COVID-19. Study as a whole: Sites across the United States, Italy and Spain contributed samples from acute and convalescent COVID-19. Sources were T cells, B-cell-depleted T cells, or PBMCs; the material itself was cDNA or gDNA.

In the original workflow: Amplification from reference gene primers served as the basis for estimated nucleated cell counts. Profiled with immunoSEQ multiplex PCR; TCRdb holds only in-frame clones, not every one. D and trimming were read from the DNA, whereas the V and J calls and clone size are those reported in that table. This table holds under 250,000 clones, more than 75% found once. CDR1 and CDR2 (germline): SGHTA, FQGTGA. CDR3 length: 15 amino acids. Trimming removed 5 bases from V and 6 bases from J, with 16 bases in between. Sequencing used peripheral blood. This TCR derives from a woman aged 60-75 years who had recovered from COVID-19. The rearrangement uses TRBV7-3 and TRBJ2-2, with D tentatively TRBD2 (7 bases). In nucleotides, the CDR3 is TGTGCCAGCAGCCCGGAGGGGGGGCGTCCCGGGGAGCTGTTTTTT. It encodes CASSPEGGRPGELFF.